Listed here are 11 T cell receptor beta chains from one sample, sequenced in a study of graft-versus-host responses after intestinal transplantation. These receptors are not linked to any known antigen. Method: immunoSEQ multiplex PCR; TCRdb's copy keeps in-frame clones and lacks some. The sample yields over 75,000 clones, about 88% seen once. This sample comprised unstimulated CD4+ T cells sorted from spleen or lymph node cells, obtained before intestinal transplant. The receptors originated from a human donor who received an intestinal transplant.

V is TRBV28 and J is TRBJ2-1, with 15 bases that match TRBD2. The CDR3 is 16 residues long. V was pared by 5 bases and J by 6 bases, with 5 bases of the junction left unmatched. Germline V gene data show CDR1 as MDHEN and CDR2 as SYDVKM. The CDR3 spells CASSIPGLAGGNEQFF. The CDR3 coding sequence is TGTGCCAGCAGTATCCCGGGACTAGCGGGGGGCAATGAGCAGTTCTTC.

This sequence joins TRBV27 and TRBJ2-7, with 9 positions matching TRBD2. CDR3 length equals 15 residues. Per the germline V gene, CDR1 is MNHEY and CDR2 is SMNVEV (reference sequence). Losses at the gene ends were 7 bases for V and 2 bases for J; bases not matched to a gene: 9. Written as DNA, the CDR3 is TGTGCCAGCAAATCTAGCGGGAAGTCGACCTACGAGCAGTACTTC. Its protein product is CASKSSGKSTYEQYF.

The chain joins TRBV28 to TRBJ2-7; 9 bases are a match to TRBD1. The CDR3 covers 15 residues. The junction had 10 bases not matched to a gene; V was cut back by 4 bases and J by 6 bases. Germline lookup yields CDR1 MDHEN and CDR2 SYDVKM. Here the CDR3 DNA reads TGTGCCAGCAGTTCCCTGACCGGGACAGGGTTCGAGCAGTACTTC. Its protein product is CASSSLTGTGFEQYF.

This clone was recorded once. This chain joins TRBV5-1 and TRBJ1-3; perhaps TRBD1 as D (5 bases). CDR3 size: 17 residues. Germline V gene sequence: CDR1 SGHRS, CDR2 YFSETQ. V was clipped by 0 bases and J by 0 bases, with 13 bases between them. This CDR3 is CASSLGRGGSSGNTIYF. As DNA, the CDR3 is TGCGCCAGCAGCTTGGGTCGGGGGGGGAGCTCTGGAAACACCATATATTTT.

The V gene is TRBV6-5, the J gene TRBJ2-7; no definite D call. This CDR3 comprises 12 residues. Trimming cost V 2 bases and J 4 bases, with 6 bases left between them. CDR1 and CDR2 (germline): MNHEY, SVGAGI. CDR3 bases: TGTGCCAGCAGTTACCCCGAGTACGAGCAGTACTTC. Translated: CASSYPEYEQYF.

The chain combines TRBV27 with TRBJ2-2; 14 positions agree with TRBD2. CDR1 and CDR2 (germline): MNHEY, SMNVEV (reference sequence). The length of the CDR3 is 16 residues. With V trimmed by 3 bases and J by 5 bases, 2 bases remained unmatched. CDR3 DNA sequence: TGTGCCAGCAGTTTCGGGACTAGCGGGAGAACCGGGGAGCTGTTTTTT. It specifies CASSFGTSGRTGELFF.

The chain employs TRBV7-9 and TRBJ2-5; the D gene is possibly TRBD1 (5 bases). Germline values: CDR1 SEHNR, CDR2 FQNEAQ (reference sequence). The CDR3 sequence is 18 residues long. The V and J ends lost 2 bases and 0 bases respectively, with 19 bases between them. The CDR3 loop reads CASSLRDRGPRDQETQYF. CDR3 nucleotide sequence: TGTGCCAGCAGCTTACGAGACAGAGGACCCCGGGACCAAGAGACCCAGTACTTC.

This clone appeared a single time. The chain recombines TRBV28 with TRBJ2-2; tentative D call: TRBD2 (6 bases). The CDR3 length is 15 residues. V lost 3 bases, J lost 5 bases, and 13 bases lay in between. Germline lookup yields CDR1 MDHEN and CDR2 SYDVKM. The CDR3 protein is CASSLGGTLTGELFF. As DNA, the CDR3 is TGTGCCAGCAGTTTGGGGGGAACCCTTACCGGGGAGCTGTTTTTT.

V is TRBV20-1 and J is TRBJ1-2; D unclear. Germline assignment: CDR1 DFQATT and CDR2 SNEGSKA (reference sequence). This CDR3 has 11 amino acids. V was cut by 4 bases and J by 8 bases, with 11 bases left in between. The CDR3 loop reads CSANSFLGYTF. The DNA of the CDR3 is TGCAGTGCTAACAGCTTTCTAGGCTACACCTTC.

This rearrangement joins TRBV27 to TRBJ1-1; 8 positions match TRBD1. Per the germline V gene, CDR1 is MNHEY and CDR2 is SMNVEV (reference sequence). Trimming removed 6 bases from V and 4 bases from J; junction bases left unmatched: 4. The CDR3 sequence is 13 residues long. CDR3 coding DNA: TGTGCCAGCAGCCTCAGGGGGCCCACTGAAGCTTTCTTT. Translating it yields CASSLRGPTEAFF.

The genes are TRBV6-5 and TRBJ2-7; tentatively, D is TRBD2 (6 bases). CDR1 and CDR2 from the germline V gene are MNHEY and SVGAGI. The CDR3 totals 13 residues. V was pared by 6 bases and J by 5 bases, with 14 bases between. The CDR3 region has the DNA TGTGCCAGCAGCGGTACTCCGGGAGACGAGCAGTACTTC. Protein product: CASSGTPGDEQYF.